This T cell receptor (beta chain) came from a study of blood T cell repertoires in COVID-19. Background on the study: PBMCs, B-cell-depleted T cells, or T cells were the source of the cDNA or gDNA that made up the material.

This clone was observed a single time. Germline V gene lookup returns CDR1 MNHEY and CDR2 SVGEGT. Germline trimming cut 5 bases from V and 3 bases from J; bases unmatched to any gene: 1. This CDR3 comprises 12 residues. This table comes from immunoSEQ multiplex PCR, and its TCRdb copy is limited to in-frame clones, with some not included. The table includes roughly 340,000 clones, around nine tenths detected once. Seattle cases were enrolled at active infection and followed longitudinally. The chain couples TRBV6-2 or TRBV6-3 to TRBJ2-7; 7 bases map to TRBD1. This clonotype was obtained from a woman in her 70s with COVID-19, enrolled during active disease. The specimen was peripheral blood. The CDR3 region is CASSRTGYEQYF. The CDR3, as DNA: TGTGCCAGCAGTCGGACAGGCTACGAGCAGTACTTC.